Described below is a single T cell receptor (beta chain) sequence and its context. The specificity of this receptor is unknown. One base away there is no much larger clone; base qualities are not given. The entry originates in a study of blood T cell repertoires in COVID-19 (dated by TCRdb to 2018 to 2021). Regarding the complete study: Samples covering the acute and convalescent phases of COVID-19 were provided by collaborators in the United States, Italy and Spain. The prospective study material was composed of cDNA or gDNA derived from T cells, B-cell-depleted T cells, or PBMCs. Subjects who had been exposed to COVID-19, were actively infected with it, or had recovered from it provided the deeply sampled blood TCRbeta repertoires that made up the dataset. The repertoires were released in a freely available public database intended as a resource for research on the immune response to SARS-CoV-2. The samples were drawn from the first 160 participants of the ongoing ImmuneRACE study and from 1,254 subjects provided by 6 global collaborators. A de-identified subject ID, COVID-19 status, age in years and sex were almost always included in the sample metadata. HLA class I and class II types, where available, came from metadata supplied by the sample provider rather than from assay-based typing.

Paper-wide results and their limitations: Clinical and demographic metadata were provided uncurated, with the amount varying by source and participant.

Whole blood was collected in K2EDTA tubes by collaborating institutions according to the institutions' own protocols. For TCRbeta analysis, collaborators shipped samples as frozen whole blood, isolated PBMCs, or DNA extracted from either of those sample types. TCRbeta CDR3 regions were amplified from genomic DNA by means of the immunoSEQ Assay, a bias-controlled multiplex PCR. The source study handled its data this way. The number of nucleated cells in each sample was estimated from the amplification of reference gene primers within the assay. Sequence reads were collapsed and filtered to measure the absolute abundance of every unique TCRbeta CDR3 rearrangement. Productive Simpson clonality was computed per sample as the square root of Simpson's diversity index over productive rearrangements. TCRdb limited this immuneACCESS table to in-frame rearrangements with V and J called. A share of clones is missing; checked studies link under half to unresolved V genes, and the rest is unexplained. V and J calls and clone size are as listed in that table; D and trimming were resolved from the DNA. This sample comprises about 170,000 clones, 80% to 85% of them detected only once. The ten largest account for approximately 2.6% of the sample.

Measured from the cysteine to the phenylalanine, the CDR3 is 14 residues long. Solely the CDR3 DNA is kept, with 42 bases framed from the first base. V was cut back by 2 bases and J by 9 bases, leaving a gap of 15 bases between them. Taken from the germline V gene, the CDR1 and CDR2 loops are SGHRS and YFSETQ. This TCR was recovered from a human donor with acute or convalescent COVID-19. The donor label of this sample is uncertain. Sequenced material: peripheral blood. The chain is encoded by TRBV5-1 joined to TRBJ2-1; TRBD1 is a possible D gene, resting on 6 matching bases. The encoded CDR3 is CASSFGETRGEQFF. The nucleotide sequence is TGCGCCAGCAGCTTCGGGGAAACCAGGGGTGAGCAGTTCTTC.